This T cell receptor beta chain was recorded in a study of cytomegalovirus exposure and HLA in healthy donors. The study's findings and limits: Exclusion as indistinguishable affected some V segments, including TRBV6-2 and TRBV6-3. Association of a missense DCLRE1C variant with TCR beta V- and J-gene trimming was reported in a later analysis.

As for this clone: Its specificity is not known.

PCR involved 60 Vbeta and 13 Jbeta primers. Using immunoSEQ multiplex PCR, the repertoire was profiled, and TCRdb retains in-frame clones only, with some absent. The sample lists about 100,000 clones, 60% to 85% seen once, with roughly 5.4% in the top ten. CDR1 and CDR2 from the germline V gene are SGHDN and FVKESK. CDR3 size: 12 residues. Trimming took off 4 bases at V and 3 bases at J, with 7 bases between the two ends. The TCR comes from a woman aged 18-30 years in good health and CMV-seropositive. The V and J genes are TRBV14 and TRBJ2-7; D is perhaps TRBD1 (5 bases). The sample comprised PBMCs. The CDR3 is CASSRGHYEQYF. As DNA, the CDR3 is TGTGCCAGCAGCCGCGGACACTACGAGCAGTACTTC.